This T cell receptor (beta chain) was observed in a study of blood T cell repertoires in COVID-19. Across the whole study: Sites in the United States, Italy and Spain provided acute and convalescent COVID-19 samples. The analysed material was cDNA or gDNA that came from T cells, B-cell-depleted T cells, or PBMCs.

In the authors' methods: Estimation of nucleated cell counts was performed using reference gene primer amplification. Measured with immunoSEQ multiplex PCR; TCRdb has only the in-frame clones, and not every one. The V and J calls and clone size were taken over from that table, and D and trimming were inferred from the DNA. Of 250,000 or so clones in the sample, 89% were seen once. The CDR3 totals 17 residues. The V gene's germline CDR1 is LNHDA and CDR2 SQIVND (reference sequence). After removal of 5 bases from V and 1 base from J, the junction contained 9 bases not matched to a gene. The chain couples TRBV19 to TRBJ2-3; 10 bases agree with TRBD1. The specimen sequenced was peripheral blood. The clonotype originates from a woman between 40 and 50 years old who had recovered from COVID-19. CDR3 sequence reads: CASSYTGTGAGTDTQYF. In DNA form, the CDR3 reads TGTGCCAGTAGTTACACCGGGACAGGGGCCGGCACAGATACGCAGTATTTT.